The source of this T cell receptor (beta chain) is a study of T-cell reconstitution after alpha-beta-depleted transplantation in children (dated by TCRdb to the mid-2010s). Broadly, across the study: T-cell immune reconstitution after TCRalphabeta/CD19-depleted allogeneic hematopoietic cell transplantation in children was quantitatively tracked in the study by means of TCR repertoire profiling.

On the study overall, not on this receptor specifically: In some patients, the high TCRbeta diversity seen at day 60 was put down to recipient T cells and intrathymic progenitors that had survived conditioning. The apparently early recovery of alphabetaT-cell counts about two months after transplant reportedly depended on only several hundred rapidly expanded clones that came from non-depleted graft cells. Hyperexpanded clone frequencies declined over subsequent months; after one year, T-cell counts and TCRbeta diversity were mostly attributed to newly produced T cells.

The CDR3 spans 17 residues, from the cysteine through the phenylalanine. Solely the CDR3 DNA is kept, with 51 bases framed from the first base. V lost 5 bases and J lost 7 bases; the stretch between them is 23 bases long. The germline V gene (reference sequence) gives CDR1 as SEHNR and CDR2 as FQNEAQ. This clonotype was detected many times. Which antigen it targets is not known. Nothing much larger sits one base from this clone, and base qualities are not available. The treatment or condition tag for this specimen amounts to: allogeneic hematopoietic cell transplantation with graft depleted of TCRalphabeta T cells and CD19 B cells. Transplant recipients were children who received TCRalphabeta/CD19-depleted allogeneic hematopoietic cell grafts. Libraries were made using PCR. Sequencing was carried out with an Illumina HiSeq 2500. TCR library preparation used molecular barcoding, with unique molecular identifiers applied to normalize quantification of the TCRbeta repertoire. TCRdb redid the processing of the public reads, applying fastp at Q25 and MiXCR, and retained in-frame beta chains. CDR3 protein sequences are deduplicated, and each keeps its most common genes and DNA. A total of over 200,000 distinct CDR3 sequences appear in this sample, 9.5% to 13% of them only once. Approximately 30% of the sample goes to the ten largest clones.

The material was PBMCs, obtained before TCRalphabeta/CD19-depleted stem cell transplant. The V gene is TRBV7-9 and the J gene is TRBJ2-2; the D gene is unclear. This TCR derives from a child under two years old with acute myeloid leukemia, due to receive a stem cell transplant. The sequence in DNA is TGTGCCAGCAGCCCCGCGACCGCCCTACTCCTCGGCGGGGAGCTGTTTTTT. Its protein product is CASSPATALLLGGELFF.